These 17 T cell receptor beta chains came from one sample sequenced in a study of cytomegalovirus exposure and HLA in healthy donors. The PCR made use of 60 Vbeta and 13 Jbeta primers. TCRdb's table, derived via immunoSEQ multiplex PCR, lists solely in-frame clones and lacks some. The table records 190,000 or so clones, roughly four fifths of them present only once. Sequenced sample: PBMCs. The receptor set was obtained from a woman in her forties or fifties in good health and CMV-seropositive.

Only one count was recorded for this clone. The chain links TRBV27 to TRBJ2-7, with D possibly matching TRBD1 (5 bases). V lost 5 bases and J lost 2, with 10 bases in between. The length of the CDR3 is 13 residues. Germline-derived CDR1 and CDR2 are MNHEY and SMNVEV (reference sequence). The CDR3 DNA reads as TGTGCCAGCAGTGCAGACAGAACCTACGAGCAGTACTTC. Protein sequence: CASSADRTYEQYF.

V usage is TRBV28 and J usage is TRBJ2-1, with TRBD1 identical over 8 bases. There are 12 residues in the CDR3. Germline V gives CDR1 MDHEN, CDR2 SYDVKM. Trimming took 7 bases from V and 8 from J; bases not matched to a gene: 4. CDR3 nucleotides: TGTGCCAGCACCTACAGGGGGGATGAGCAGTTCTTC. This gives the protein CASTYRGDEQFF.

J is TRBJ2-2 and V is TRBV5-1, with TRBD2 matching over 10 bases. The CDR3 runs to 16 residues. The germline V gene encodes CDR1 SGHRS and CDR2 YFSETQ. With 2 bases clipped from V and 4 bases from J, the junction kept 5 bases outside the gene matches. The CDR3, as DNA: TGCGCCAGCAGCTTAGCGGGGGGGCGCGGCACCGGGGAGCTGTTTTTT. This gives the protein CASSLAGGRGTGELFF.

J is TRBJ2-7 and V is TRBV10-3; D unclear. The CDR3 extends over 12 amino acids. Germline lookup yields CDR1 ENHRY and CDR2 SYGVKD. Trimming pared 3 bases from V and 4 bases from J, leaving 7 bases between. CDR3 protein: CAISDGSYEQYF. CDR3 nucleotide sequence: TGTGCCATCAGTGACGGGTCTTACGAGCAGTACTTC.

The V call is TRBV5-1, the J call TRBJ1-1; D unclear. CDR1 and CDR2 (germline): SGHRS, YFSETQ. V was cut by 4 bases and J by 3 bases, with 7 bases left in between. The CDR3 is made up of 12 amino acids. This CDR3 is CASSITDTEAFF. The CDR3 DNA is TGCGCCAGCAGCATAACGGACACTGAAGCTTTCTTT.

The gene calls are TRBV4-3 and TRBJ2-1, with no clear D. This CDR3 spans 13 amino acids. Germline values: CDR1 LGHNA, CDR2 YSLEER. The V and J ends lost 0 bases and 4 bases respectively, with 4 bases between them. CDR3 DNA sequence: TGCGCCAGCAGCCAAGAGAGGTACAATGAGCAGTTCTTC. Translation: CASSQERYNEQFF.

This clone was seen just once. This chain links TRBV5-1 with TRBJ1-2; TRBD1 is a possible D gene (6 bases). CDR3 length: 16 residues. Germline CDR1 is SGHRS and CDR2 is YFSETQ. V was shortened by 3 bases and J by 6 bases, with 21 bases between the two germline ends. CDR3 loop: CASSWGPSQGPNGYTF. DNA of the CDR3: TGCGCCAGCAGCTGGGGCCCGTCACAGGGACCAAATGGCTACACCTTC.

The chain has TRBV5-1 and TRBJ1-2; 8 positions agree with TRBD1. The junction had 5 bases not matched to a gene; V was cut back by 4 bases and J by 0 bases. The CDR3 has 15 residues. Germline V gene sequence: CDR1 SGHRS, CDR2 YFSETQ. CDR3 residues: CASSTGQGANYGYTF. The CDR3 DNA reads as TGCGCCAGCAGCACAGGACAGGGAGCTAACTATGGCTACACCTTC.

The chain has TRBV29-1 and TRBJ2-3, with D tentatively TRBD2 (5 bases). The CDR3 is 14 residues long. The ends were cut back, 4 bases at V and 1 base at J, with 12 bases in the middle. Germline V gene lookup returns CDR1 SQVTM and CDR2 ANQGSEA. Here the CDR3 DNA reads TGCAGCGTTGTTTGGAACGGGGGCACAGATACGCAGTATTTT. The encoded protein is CSVVWNGGTDTQYF.

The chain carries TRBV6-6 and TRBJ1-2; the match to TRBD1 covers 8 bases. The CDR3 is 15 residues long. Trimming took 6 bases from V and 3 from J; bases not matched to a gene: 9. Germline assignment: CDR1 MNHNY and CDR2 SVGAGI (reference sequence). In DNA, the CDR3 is TGTGCCAGCAGCCCTGGGGGACAGGTCGACTATGGCTACACCTTC. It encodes CASSPGGQVDYGYTF.

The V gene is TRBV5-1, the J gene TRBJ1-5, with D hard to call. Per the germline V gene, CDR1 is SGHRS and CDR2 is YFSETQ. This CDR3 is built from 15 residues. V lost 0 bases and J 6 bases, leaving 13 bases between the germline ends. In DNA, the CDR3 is TGCGCCAGCAGCTTGGGTCCGGGCGAGGGTCAGCCCCAGCATTTT. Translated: CASSLGPGEGQPQHF. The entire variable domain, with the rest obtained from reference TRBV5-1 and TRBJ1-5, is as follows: KAGVTQTPRYLIKTRGQQVTLSCSPISGHRSVSWYQQTPGQGLQFLFEYFSETQRNKGNFPGRFSGRQFSNSRSEMNVSTLELGDSALYLCASSLGPGEGQPQHFGDGTRLSIL.

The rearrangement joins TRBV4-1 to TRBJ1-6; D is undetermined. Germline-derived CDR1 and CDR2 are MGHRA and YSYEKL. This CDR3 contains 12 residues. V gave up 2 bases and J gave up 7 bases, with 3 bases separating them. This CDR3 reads CASSQPNSPLHF. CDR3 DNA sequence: TGCGCCAGCAGCCAACCGAATTCACCCCTCCACTTT.

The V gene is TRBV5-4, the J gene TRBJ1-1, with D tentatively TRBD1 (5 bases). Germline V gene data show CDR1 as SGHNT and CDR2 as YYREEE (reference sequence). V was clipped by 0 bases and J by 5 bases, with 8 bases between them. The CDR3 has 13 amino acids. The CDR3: CASSLVRGTEAFF. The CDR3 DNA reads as TGTGCCAGCAGCTTGGTTCGGGGGACTGAAGCTTTCTTT.

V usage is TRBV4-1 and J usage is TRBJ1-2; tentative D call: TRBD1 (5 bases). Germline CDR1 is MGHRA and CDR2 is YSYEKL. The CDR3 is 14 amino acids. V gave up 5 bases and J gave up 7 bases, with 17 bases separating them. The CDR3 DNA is TGCGCCAGCAGCGGAATCCAGGACATTCCTGGCTACACCTTC. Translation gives CASSGIQDIPGYTF.

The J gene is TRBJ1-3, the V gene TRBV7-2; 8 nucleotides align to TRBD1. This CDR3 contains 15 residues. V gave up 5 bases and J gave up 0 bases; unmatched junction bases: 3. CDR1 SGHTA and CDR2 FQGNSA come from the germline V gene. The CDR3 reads CASSRQGTSGNTIYF. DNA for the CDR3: TGTGCCAGCAGCCGACAGGGGACCTCTGGAAACACCATATATTTT.

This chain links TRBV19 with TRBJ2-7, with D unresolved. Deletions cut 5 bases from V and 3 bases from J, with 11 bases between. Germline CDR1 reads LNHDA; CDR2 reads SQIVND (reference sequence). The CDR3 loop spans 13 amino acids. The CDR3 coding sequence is TGTGCCAGTAGTTTTACAGTGCACTACGAGCAGTACTTC. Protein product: CASSFTVHYEQYF.

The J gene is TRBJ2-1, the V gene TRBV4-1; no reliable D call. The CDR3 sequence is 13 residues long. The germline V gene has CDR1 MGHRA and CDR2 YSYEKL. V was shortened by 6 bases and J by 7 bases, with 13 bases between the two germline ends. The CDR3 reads CASRRTGGNEQFF. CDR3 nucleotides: TGCGCCAGCAGACGAACCGGCGGAAATGAGCAGTTCTTC.